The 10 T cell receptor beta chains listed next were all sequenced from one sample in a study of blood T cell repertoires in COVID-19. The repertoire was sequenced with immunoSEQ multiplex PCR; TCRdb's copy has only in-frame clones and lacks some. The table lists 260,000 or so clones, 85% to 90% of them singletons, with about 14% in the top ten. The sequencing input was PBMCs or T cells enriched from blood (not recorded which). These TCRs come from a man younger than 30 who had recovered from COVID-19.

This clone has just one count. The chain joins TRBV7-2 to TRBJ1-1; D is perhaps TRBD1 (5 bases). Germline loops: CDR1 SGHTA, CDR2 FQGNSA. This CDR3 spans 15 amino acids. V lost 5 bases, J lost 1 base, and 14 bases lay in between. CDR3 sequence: CASSTPGIGNTEAFF. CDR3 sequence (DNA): TGTGCCAGCAGCACCCCAGGGATCGGGAACACTGAAGCTTTCTTT.

Here the CDR3 DNA reads TGTGCCAGCAGGTCTTCGGGGTCGGGCACCGGGGAGCTGTTTTTT. As protein: CASRSSGSGTGELFF. This chain uses TRBV28 with TRBJ2-2, with a weak D call TRBD2 (5 bases). This CDR3 region has 15 residues. From germline, CDR1 is MDHEN and CDR2 SYDVKM. V was trimmed by 6 bases and J by 4 bases, leaving 15 bases between them.

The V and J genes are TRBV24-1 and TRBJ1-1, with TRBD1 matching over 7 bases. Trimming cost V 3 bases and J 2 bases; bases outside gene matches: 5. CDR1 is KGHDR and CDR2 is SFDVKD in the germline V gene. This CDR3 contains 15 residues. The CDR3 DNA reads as TGTGCCACCAGTGATCCCCACAGGGGTAACACTGAAGCTTTCTTT. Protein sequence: CATSDPHRGNTEAFF.

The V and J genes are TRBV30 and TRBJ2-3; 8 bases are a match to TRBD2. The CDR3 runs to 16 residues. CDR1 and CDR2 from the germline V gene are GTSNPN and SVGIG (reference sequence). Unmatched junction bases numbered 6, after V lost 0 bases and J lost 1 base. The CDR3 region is CAWSVLSGTRTDTQYF. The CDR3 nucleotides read TGTGCCTGGAGTGTACTTAGCGGGACCCGCACAGATACGCAGTATTTT.

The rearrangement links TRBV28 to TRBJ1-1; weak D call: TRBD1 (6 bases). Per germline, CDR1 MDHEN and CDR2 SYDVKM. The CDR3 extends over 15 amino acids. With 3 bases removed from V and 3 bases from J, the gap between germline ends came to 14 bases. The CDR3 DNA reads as TGTGCCAGCAGTTTCACCCGGGAGGGGGACACTGAAGCTTTCTTT. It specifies CASSFTREGDTEAFF.

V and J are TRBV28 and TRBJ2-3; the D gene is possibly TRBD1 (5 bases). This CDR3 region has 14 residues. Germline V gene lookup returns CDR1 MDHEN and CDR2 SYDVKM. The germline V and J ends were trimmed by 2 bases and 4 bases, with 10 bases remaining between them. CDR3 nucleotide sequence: TGTGCCAGCAGTTTAGAAGGCAGGGCAGATACGCAGTATTTT. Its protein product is CASSLEGRADTQYF.

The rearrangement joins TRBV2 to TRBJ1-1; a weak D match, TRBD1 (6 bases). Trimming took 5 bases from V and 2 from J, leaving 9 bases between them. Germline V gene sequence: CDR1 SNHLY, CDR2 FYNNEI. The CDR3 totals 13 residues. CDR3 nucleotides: TGTGCCAGCAGTAGGGACACAAACACTGAAGCTTTCTTT. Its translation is CASSRDTNTEAFF.

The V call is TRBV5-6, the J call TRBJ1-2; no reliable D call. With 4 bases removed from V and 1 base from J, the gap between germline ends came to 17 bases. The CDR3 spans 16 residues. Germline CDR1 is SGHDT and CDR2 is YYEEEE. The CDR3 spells CASSQIRAGLNYGYTF. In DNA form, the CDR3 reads TGTGCCAGCAGCCAAATTCGGGCAGGACTTAACTATGGCTACACCTTC.

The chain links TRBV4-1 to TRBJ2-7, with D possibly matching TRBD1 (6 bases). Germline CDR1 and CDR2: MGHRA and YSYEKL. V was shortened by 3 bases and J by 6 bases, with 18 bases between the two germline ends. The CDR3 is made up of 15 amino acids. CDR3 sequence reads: CASSQGFQGTVEQYF. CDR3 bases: TGCGCCAGCAGCCAGGGGTTTCAGGGGACGGTCGAGCAGTACTTC.

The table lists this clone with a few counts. The CDR3 DNA reads as TGTGCCAGCAGTTCCCCCGCCTACGAGCAGTACTTC. It yields the protein CASSSPAYEQYF. This chain links TRBV28 with TRBJ2-7, with D unresolved. V lost 4 bases and J lost 2, with 6 bases in between. Germline assignment: CDR1 MDHEN and CDR2 SYDVKM. CDR3 length: 12 residues.